One and the same sample provided the 19 T cell receptor beta chains below, sequenced in a study of T cells in tumors and immune-related adverse events. The assay was immunoSEQ multiplex PCR, and TCRdb's table has in-frame clones only and misses some. The data show approximately 4,000 clones, roughly four fifths seen once. Sequenced here: skin tissue, sampled from a patient treated with anti-PD-1 therapy. Every receptor here comes from a female donor with metastatic renal cell carcinoma.

The rearrangement uses TRBV25-1 and TRBJ1-6, with D unclear. The CDR3 consists of 14 residues. Germline lookup yields CDR1 MGHDK and CDR2 SYGVNS. Trimming took off 4 bases at V and 4 bases at J, with 8 bases between the two ends. CDR3: CASSVRRYNSPLHF. DNA of the CDR3: TGTGCCAGCAGTGTTAGACGGTATAATTCACCCCTCCACTTT.

The chain has TRBV7-6 and TRBJ1-1, with D possibly TRBD1 on 5 matching bases. The CDR3 extends over 15 amino acids. From germline, CDR1 is SGHVS and CDR2 FNYEAQ. Trimming removed 4 bases at V and 0 bases at J, with 12 bases between. The DNA for the CDR3 is TGTGCCAGCAGCTCCCGGGGGGACCTGAACACTGAAGCTTTCTTT. This translates into CASSSRGDLNTEAFF. The full variable domain, with the rest looked up from reference TRBV7-6 and TRBJ1-1, is GAGVSQSPRYKVTKRGQDVALRCDPISGHVSLYWYRQALGQGPEFLTYFNYEAQQDKSGLPNDRFSAERPEGSISTLTIQRTEQRDSAMYRCASSSRGDLNTEAFFGQGTRLTVV.

This clone has a handful of counts. The chain employs TRBV9 and TRBJ1-2, with 7 nucleotides matching TRBD1. The trim removed 0 bases at V and 0 bases at J, leaving 5 bases unmatched. CDR3 length: 16 residues. CDR1 SGDLS and CDR2 YYNGEE come from the germline V gene. This CDR3 reads CASSVGNRGSNYGYTF. DNA of the CDR3: TGTGCCAGCAGCGTAGGAAACAGGGGTTCTAACTATGGCTACACCTTC.

The chain joins TRBV18 to TRBJ2-7; D unresolved. The CDR3 is 11 amino acids. Germline lookup yields CDR1 KGHSH and CDR2 LQKENI. Between the trimmed V and J ends, which lost 4 bases and 7 bases, there was a span of 8 bases. This chain's CDR3 is CASSQAKEQYF. The CDR3, as DNA: TGTGCCAGCTCACAGGCTAAGGAGCAGTACTTC.

Remarks on this clone: Germline and junction disagree at one end, which may indicate a read error. The V and J genes are TRBV4-1 and TRBJ2-1, with 8 bases matching TRBD2. Per germline, CDR1 MGHRA and CDR2 YSYEKL. The CDR3 length is 17 residues. Here the CDR3 reads CVSSQVRGGTFANEQFF. The CDR3 DNA is TGCGTCAGCAGCCAAGTTCGGGGGGGGACTTTCGCCAATGAGCAGTTCTTC.

The chain recombines TRBV19 with TRBJ2-2; tentative D call: TRBD1 (6 bases). The CDR3 consists of 14 residues. Germline V gene sequence: CDR1 LNHDA, CDR2 SQIVND (reference sequence). With 3 bases removed from V and 6 bases from J, the gap between germline ends came to 11 bases. The CDR3 sequence is CASSIWDTPGELFF. CDR3 DNA: TGTGCCAGTAGTATTTGGGACACACCCGGGGAGCTGTTTTTT.

The table lists this clone with a count of one. The gene calls are TRBV7-6 and TRBJ2-3, with 10 nucleotides matching TRBD2. The germline CDR1 and CDR2 sequences are SGHVS and FNYEAQ. J was trimmed by 1 base and V by 4 bases; bases with no gene match: 8. The CDR3 length is 17 residues. CDR3 DNA sequence: TGTGCCAGCAGCTCCAGATCCGGACTAGCGGGCACAGATACGCAGTATTTT. It yields the protein CASSSRSGLAGTDTQYF. Complete variable domain (other parts from reference TRBV7-6 and TRBJ2-3): GAGVSQSPRYKVTKRGQDVALRCDPISGHVSLYWYRQALGQGPEFLTYFNYEAQQDKSGLPNDRFSAERPEGSISTLTIQRTEQRDSAMYRCASSSRSGLAGTDTQYFGPGTRLTVL.

This clone was detected only a few times. The chain is built from TRBV5-6 and TRBJ1-4; no clear D. The V end lost 3 bases, the J end lost 7 bases, and 13 bases lay between the germline ends. The germline CDR1 and CDR2 sequences are SGHDT and YYEEEE. This CDR3 contains 14 residues. CDR3 coding DNA: TGTGCCAGCAGCTCATTTAAATTTAGTGAAAAACTGTTTTTT. Its translation is CASSSFKFSEKLFF.

The chain uses TRBV7-9 and TRBJ2-7, with D tentatively TRBD1 (5 bases). V was trimmed by 3 bases and J by 6 bases, leaving 15 bases between them. CDR1 is SEHNR, CDR2 FQNEAQ, per germline (reference sequence). This CDR3 has 14 amino acids. CDR3 coding DNA: TGTGCCAGCAGCTTCCCAGGGAATCCCTCCGAGCAGTACTTC. Protein: CASSFPGNPSEQYF.

The CDR3 nucleotides are TGTGCCAGCAGTGAATTCCCAGGGGTTGCTGGAAACACCATATATTTT. This encodes CASSEFPGVAGNTIYF. The V and J genes are TRBV6-1 and TRBJ1-3; perhaps TRBD1 as D (6 bases). V dropped 2 bases and J dropped 2 bases, with 13 bases sitting between them. The CDR3 has 16 amino acids. Germline V gives CDR1 MNHNS, CDR2 SASEGT.

The chain carries TRBV7-2 and TRBJ2-3; no reliable D call. V gave up 5 bases and J gave up 4 bases, with 13 bases separating them. The germline V gene encodes CDR1 SGHTA and CDR2 FQGNSA. The CDR3 is 14 amino acids. The CDR3 nucleotides are TGTGCCAGCAGCCCCTCCTTGGAGTCAGATACGCAGTATTTT. Residues: CASSPSLESDTQYF.

The V gene is TRBV14, the J gene TRBJ2-3; 7 positions agree with TRBD2. Germline lookup yields CDR1 SGHDN and CDR2 FVKESK. With V trimmed by 2 bases and J by 1 base, 15 bases remained unmatched. The CDR3 spans 19 residues. CDR3 in amino acids: CASSQFLVGGLSGTDTQYF. In DNA form, the CDR3 reads TGTGCCAGCAGCCAATTTCTAGTGGGAGGGCTGTCGGGCACAGATACGCAGTATTTT.

The V call is TRBV11-2, the J call TRBJ1-1; the D is unclear. With 5 bases removed from V and 0 bases from J, the gap between germline ends came to 10 bases. Per germline, CDR1 SGHAT and CDR2 FQNNGV. The CDR3 runs to 14 residues. CDR3 DNA: TGTGCCAGCAGCACGACCGCCTTGAACACTGAAGCTTTCTTT. The encoded protein is CASSTTALNTEAFF.

The chain employs TRBV18 and TRBJ1-5; 12 nucleotides agree with TRBD1. Germline values: CDR1 KGHSH, CDR2 LQKENI. Trimming removed 3 bases from V and 16 bases from J; junction bases left unmatched: 7. The CDR3 is 13 amino acids. The CDR3 region is CASSPLPGTGGHF. For the CDR3, the DNA is TGTGCCAGCTCACCCCTACCCGGGACAGGGGGCCATTTT.

The chain joins TRBV7-1 to TRBJ2-5; 9 bases match TRBD2. TRBV7-1 is placed among ORFs of uncertain function. The J segment lost 4 bases and the V segment lost 5 bases, leaving 11 bases of the junction unmatched. The CDR3 runs 16 residues. Here the CDR3 reads CASSGGGLAFRETQYF. CDR3 bases: TGTGCCAGCAGCGGTGGGGGACTAGCCTTTAGAGAGACCCAGTACTTC.

This clone was observed once. The chain joins TRBV30 to TRBJ1-3; TRBD1 matches at 8 bases. V was clipped by 2 bases and J by 0 bases; unmatched bases: 6. Germline V gene lookup returns CDR1 GTSNPN and CDR2 SVGIG (reference sequence). The CDR3 consists of 16 residues. CDR3 coding DNA: TGTGCCTGGAGTCGGACAGGGACGGACTCTGGAAACACCATATATTTT. As protein: CAWSRTGTDSGNTIYF.

The chain employs TRBV10-3 and TRBJ1-3, with D perhaps matching TRBD1 (6 bases). CDR3 length: 13 residues. V lost 9 bases and J lost 2, with 11 bases in between. In germline, CDR1 is ENHRY, CDR2 SYGVKD. The CDR3 nucleotides are TGTGCCATTCGTACAGGGACTGGAAACACCATATATTTT. Protein: CAIRTGTGNTIYF.

The J gene is TRBJ2-7, the V gene TRBV7-2; 8 nucleotides line up with TRBD2. CDR1 SGHTA and CDR2 FQGNSA come from the germline V gene. The trim removed 5 bases at V and 3 bases at J, leaving 15 bases unmatched. The CDR3 contains 17 residues. The CDR3 protein is CASSPGRRGGPNYEQYF. The CDR3 nucleotides read TGTGCCAGCAGCCCCGGTCGGCGCGGGGGGCCGAACTACGAGCAGTACTTC.

The rearrangement uses TRBV14 and TRBJ1-2; 10 nucleotides align to TRBD1. The V gene end was trimmed by 4 bases and the J gene end by 4 bases; junction bases not matched to a gene: 6. CDR3 size: 15 residues. The V gene's germline CDR1 is SGHDN and CDR2 FVKESK. CDR3 sequence (DNA): TGTGCCAGCAGCCGAGCCGGGACAGGGGCCTATGGCTACACCTTC. It is translated as CASSRAGTGAYGYTF. Drawing the rest from reference TRBV14 and TRBJ1-2, the complete variable domain is EAGVTQFPSHSVIEKGQTVTLRCDPISGHDNLYWYRRVMGKEIKFLLHFVKESKQDESGMPNNRFLAERTGGTYSTLKVQPAELEDSGVYFCASSRAGTGAYGYTFGSGTRLTVV.